Listed below are T cell receptor beta chains from one sample, sequenced in a study of T-cell reconstitution after alpha-beta-depleted transplantation in children. TCRdb reprocessed the PCR reads with MiXCR, giving one entry per CDR3 protein. Among 550,000 to 800,000 distinct CDR3 sequences, roughly 14% were seen once, and the ten largest hold around 0.76%. The specimen was PBMCs, collected before TCRalphabeta/CD19-depleted stem cell transplant. The receptor set was obtained from a girl aged 2 to 9 with congenital amegakaryocytic thrombocytopenia, due to receive a stem cell transplant. The CDR3 runs from the conserved cysteine through the conserved F or W. D genes are given only for firm matches. A clone size is listed for some rows: how often the clone was seen (once, few, many), or a class if it is expanded.

TRBD2,many,TRBJ2-7,TRBV12-3/TRBV12-4,CASSSSGGYEQYF,TGTGCCAGTAGTTCCAGCGGGGGATACGAGCAGTACTTC
.,once,TRBJ2-7,TRBV7-7,CASSLTVGSHQHYF,TGTGCCAGCAGCTTAACCGTTGGTTCCCACCAGCATTACTTC
.,few,TRBJ1-2,TRBV20-1,CSARVDRNYGYTF,TGCAGTGCTAGAGTAGACAGAAACTATGGCTACACCTTC
.,few,TRBJ2-7,TRBV14,CASSQGFAIDYEQYF,TGTGCCAGCAGCCAAGGATTCGCAATCGACTACGAGCAGTACTTC
.,.,TRBJ2-7,TRBV7-9,CASSPPGPPEEQYF,TGTGCCAGCAGCCCCCCTGGGCCTCCGGAGGAGCAGTACTTC
.,many,TRBJ2-1,TRBV4-1,CASSQRRRGRNNEQFF,TGCGCCAGCAGCCAACGACGCAGGGGACGCAACAATGAGCAGTTCTTC
.,many,TRBJ2-3,TRBV7-3,CASSSGLSTDTQYF,TGCGCCAGCAGCTCAGGACTAAGCACAGATACGCAGTATTTT
.,.,TRBJ2-6,TRBV10-3,CAIGAAGANVLTF,TGTGCCATCGGGGCAGCTGGGGCCAACGTCCTGACTTTC
.,many,TRBJ2-2,TRBV20-1,CSARDEGANTGELFF,TGCAGTGCTAGAGATGAGGGAGCGAACACCGGGGAGCTGTTTTTT
.,many,TRBJ2-1,TRBV6-1,CASRRGDEQFF,TGTGCCAGCAGGAGAGGAGATGAGCAGTTCTTC
.,many,TRBJ1-3,TRBV12-3/TRBV12-4,CASSPPTGPGNTIYF,TGTGCCAGCAGCCCTCCCACAGGGCCGGGAAACACCATATATTTT
TRBD1,few,TRBJ2-3,TRBV2,CARGQGGGADTQYF,TGTGCCAGAGGACAGGGTGGAGGGGCAGATACGCAGTATTTT
.,many,TRBJ2-3,TRBV5-5,CASSLDSGGTDTQYF,TGTGCCAGCAGCTTGGACAGCGGAGGCACAGATACGCAGTATTTT
.,.,TRBJ2-7,TRBV29-1,CSVGSTPFGEQYF,TGCAGCGTAGGGAGCACACCGTTCGGCGAGCAGTACTTC